This T cell receptor beta chain is drawn from a study of T cell responses to AZD1222 COVID-19 vaccine. Clones were sequenced by immunoSEQ multiplex PCR, and TCRdb holds only the in-frame ones, with some missing. The sample lists about 130,000 clones; around 85% were seen once. This TCR was sampled from an adult who received the AZD1222 COVID-19 vaccine. The sequencing used peripheral blood, collected 28 days after the second AZD1222 dose.

The CDR3 here is CASSLVWGDSNYGYTF. CDR3 sequence (DNA): TGTGCCAGCAGCTTAGTGTGGGGGGATTCTAACTATGGCTACACCTTC. The rearrangement uses TRBV11-2 and TRBJ1-2; weak D call: TRBD1 (5 bases). Deletions cut 1 base from V and 0 bases from J, with 12 bases between. The CDR3 has 16 amino acids. From germline, CDR1 is SGHAT and CDR2 FQNNGV.